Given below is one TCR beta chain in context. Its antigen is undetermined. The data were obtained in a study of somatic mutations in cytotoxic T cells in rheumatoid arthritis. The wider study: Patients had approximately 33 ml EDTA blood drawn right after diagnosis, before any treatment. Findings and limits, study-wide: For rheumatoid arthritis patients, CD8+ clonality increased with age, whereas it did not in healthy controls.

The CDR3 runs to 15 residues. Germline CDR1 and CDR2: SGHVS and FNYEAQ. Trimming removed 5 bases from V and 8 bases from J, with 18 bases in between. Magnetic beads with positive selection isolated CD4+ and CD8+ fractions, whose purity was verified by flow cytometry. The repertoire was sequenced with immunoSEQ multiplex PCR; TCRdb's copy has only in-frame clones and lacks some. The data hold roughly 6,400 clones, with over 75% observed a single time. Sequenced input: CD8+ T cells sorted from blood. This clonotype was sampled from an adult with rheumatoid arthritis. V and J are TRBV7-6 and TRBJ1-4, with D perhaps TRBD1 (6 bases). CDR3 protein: CASSRIDRQEEKLFF. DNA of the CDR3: TGTGCCAGCAGCCGAATCGACAGGCAGGAGGAAAAACTGTTTTTT.